This passage covers 6 T cell receptor beta chains from one sample sequenced in a study of T cells in tuberculosis (dated by TCRdb to 2016 to 2019). Libraries came from the immunoSEQ multiplex PCR assay. The table was pulled from immuneACCESS by TCRdb, which kept in-frame rearrangements only. Such tables lose some clones; where checked, under half of the loss comes from unresolved V genes, and the rest has no known cause. The sample table records 25,000 to 35,000 clones; around 92% of these occur just once. The top ten clones comprise roughly 7% of the sample. The sample's time point, from its label and the paper: new active TB diagnosis, blood taken before or within 7 days of starting treatment. The input for sequencing was PBMCs, taken at tuberculosis diagnosis. The receptor source for this set is an adult with tuberculosis. Some clones in this sample may be carry-over from other donors' samples.

The chain couples TRBV6-1 to TRBJ2-7; the match to TRBD1 covers 7 bases. V shed 5 bases, J shed 2 bases, and the junction held 6 bases outside the gene matches. Looked up from germline, CDR1 is MNHNS and CDR2 is SASEGT. This CDR3 has 14 residues. CDR3 in DNA: TGTGCCAGCAGTTCGACAGGGCAGGCCTACGAGCAGTACTTC. This codes for CASSSTGQAYEQYF.

The chain recombines TRBV5-6 with TRBJ2-3; tentatively, D is TRBD2 (6 bases). CDR3 size: 15 residues. Germline loops: CDR1 SGHDT, CDR2 YYEEEE. The V end was cut by 4 bases, the J end by 1 base, with 13 bases between. This CDR3 reads CASSLTAGRTDTQYF. The DNA of the CDR3 is TGTGCCAGCAGCCTGACGGCGGGGCGCACAGATACGCAGTATTTT. Supplemented by reference TRBV5-6 and TRBJ2-3, the full variable domain reads DAGVTQSPTHLIKTRGQQVTLRCSPKSGHDTVSWYQQALGQGPQFIFQYYEEEERQRGNFPDRFSGHQFPNYSSELNVNALLLGDSALYLCASSLTAGRTDTQYFGPGTRLTVL.

This chain connects TRBV23-1 to TRBJ2-2, with D possibly being TRBD1 (5 bases). TRBV23-1 falls under the ORF class, with uncertain function. This CDR3 region has 15 residues. The V and J ends lost 0 bases and 5 bases respectively, with 10 bases between them. The CDR3 loop reads CASSQSVTATGELFF. As DNA, the CDR3 is TGCGCCAGCAGTCAATCGGTGACAGCTACCGGGGAGCTGTTTTTT.

The chain is built from TRBV2 and TRBJ2-1, with TRBD1 matching over 9 bases. The V and J ends lost 7 bases and 12 bases, in that order; junction bases with no gene match: 13. Germline loops: CDR1 SNHLY, CDR2 FYNNEI. CDR3 size: 14 residues. CDR3 bases: TGTGCCAGCAAAAGGGACAGGGATCGACACGGGCAGTTCTTC. Translating it yields CASKRDRDRHGQFF.

This chain connects TRBV6-1 to TRBJ2-7, with D tentatively TRBD2 (8 bases). Per the germline V gene, CDR1 is MNHNS and CDR2 is SASEGT. Trimming removed 8 bases from V and 5 bases from J, with 19 bases in between. The CDR3 contains 14 residues. CDR3 residues: CASRGGTVINEQYF. The CDR3 DNA is TGTGCCAGCCGGGGGGGGACAGTCATCAACGAGCAGTACTTC.

This clone was observed a few times. The rearrangement uses TRBV4-2 and TRBJ2-7; possible D gene TRBD2, 5 bases. V lost 0 bases and J lost 3, with 15 bases in between. CDR3 length: 16 residues. Per germline, CDR1 LGHNA and CDR2 YNFKEQ. CDR3 DNA sequence: TGTGCCAGCAGCCAAGAACTGGAGGCTGGAGTCTACGAGCAGTACTTC. Protein: CASSQELEAGVYEQYF.